This T cell receptor beta chain is drawn from a study of Graves' ophthalmopathy and Graves' hyperthyroidism. Study at large: At the time of initial diagnosis and before any treatment, peripheral blood was collected. General study points: A majority of expanded thyroid clonotypes exceeding 0.001 frequency were likewise present in blood. Sensitivity of roughly 64% and specificity of about 72% were achieved by the model that predicted ophthalmopathy progression.

Trimming took off 5 bases at V and 0 bases at J, with 10 bases between the two ends. Germline-derived CDR1 and CDR2 are DFQATT and SNEGSKA (reference sequence). The CDR3 contains 13 residues. Amplification of the TCR beta CDR3 regions used RNA transcripts (as template). An initial RT-PCR round employing HTBI primers preceded a second-round multiplex PCR. TCRdb reprocessed the multiplex PCR reads with MiXCR, giving one entry per CDR3 protein. This table holds under 350,000 distinct CDR3 sequences, roughly 15% found once. Patients with other autoimmune diseases, uncontrolled infections, pregnancy or lactation were excluded. At least ten counts were recorded for this clonotype. What it binds is unknown.

This TCR derives from an adult man with Graves' ophthalmopathy. The V call is TRBV20-1, the J call TRBJ1-1; D call uncertain. Sequenced input: peripheral blood. In DNA, the CDR3 is TGCAGTGCTGTGGGTCCTATGAACACTGAAGCTTTCTTT. It translates to CSAVGPMNTEAFF.